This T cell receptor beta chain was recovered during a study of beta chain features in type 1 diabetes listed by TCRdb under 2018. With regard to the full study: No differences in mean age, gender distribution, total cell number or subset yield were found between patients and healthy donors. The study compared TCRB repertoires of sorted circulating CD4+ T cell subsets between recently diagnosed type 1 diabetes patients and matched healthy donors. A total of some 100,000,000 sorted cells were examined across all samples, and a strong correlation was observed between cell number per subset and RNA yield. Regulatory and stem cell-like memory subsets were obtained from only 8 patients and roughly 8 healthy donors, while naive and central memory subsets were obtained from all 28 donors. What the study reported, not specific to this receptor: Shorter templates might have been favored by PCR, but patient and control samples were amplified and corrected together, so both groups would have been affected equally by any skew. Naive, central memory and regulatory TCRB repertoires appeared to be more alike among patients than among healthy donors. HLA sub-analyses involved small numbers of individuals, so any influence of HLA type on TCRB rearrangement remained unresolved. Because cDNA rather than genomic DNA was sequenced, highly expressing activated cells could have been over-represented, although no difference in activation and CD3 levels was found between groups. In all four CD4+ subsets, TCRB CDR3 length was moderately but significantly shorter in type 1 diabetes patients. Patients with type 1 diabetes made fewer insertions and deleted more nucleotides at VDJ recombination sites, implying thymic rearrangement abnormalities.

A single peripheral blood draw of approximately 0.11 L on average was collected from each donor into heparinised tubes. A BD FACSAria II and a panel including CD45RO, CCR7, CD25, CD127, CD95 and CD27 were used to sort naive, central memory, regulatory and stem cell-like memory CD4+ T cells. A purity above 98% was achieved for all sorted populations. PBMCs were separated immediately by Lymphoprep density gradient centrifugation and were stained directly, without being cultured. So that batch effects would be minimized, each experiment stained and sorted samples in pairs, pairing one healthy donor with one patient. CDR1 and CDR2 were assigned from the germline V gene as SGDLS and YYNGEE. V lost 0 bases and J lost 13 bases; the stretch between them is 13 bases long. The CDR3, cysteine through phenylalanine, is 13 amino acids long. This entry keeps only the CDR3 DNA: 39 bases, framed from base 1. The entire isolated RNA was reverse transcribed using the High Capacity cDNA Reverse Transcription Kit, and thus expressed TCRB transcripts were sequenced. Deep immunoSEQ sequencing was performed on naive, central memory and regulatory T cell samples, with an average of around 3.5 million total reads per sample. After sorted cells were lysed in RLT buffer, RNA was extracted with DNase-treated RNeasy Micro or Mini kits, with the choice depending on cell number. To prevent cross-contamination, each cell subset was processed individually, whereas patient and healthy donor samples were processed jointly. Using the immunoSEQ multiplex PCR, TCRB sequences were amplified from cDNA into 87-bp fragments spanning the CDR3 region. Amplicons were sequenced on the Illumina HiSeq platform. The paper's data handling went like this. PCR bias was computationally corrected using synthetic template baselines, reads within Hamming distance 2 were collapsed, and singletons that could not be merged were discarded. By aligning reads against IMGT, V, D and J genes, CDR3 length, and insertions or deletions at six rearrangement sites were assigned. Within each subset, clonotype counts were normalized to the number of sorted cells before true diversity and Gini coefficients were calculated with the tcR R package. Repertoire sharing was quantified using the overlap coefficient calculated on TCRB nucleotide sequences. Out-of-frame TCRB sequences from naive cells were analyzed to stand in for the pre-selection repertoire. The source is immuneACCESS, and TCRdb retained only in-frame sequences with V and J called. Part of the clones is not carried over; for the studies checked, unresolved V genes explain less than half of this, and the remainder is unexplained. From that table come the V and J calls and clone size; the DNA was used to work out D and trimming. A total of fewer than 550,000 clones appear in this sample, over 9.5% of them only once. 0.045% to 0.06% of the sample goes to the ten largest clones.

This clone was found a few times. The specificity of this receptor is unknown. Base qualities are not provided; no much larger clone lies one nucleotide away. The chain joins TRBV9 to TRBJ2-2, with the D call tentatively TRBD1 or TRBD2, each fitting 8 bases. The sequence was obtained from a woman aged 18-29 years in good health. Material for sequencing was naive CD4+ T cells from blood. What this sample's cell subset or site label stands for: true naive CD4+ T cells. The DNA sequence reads TGTGCCAGCAGCGTAGTAGCGGGGACAGGGCTGTTTTTT. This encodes CASSVVAGTGLFF. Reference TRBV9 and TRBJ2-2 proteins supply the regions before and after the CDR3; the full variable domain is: DSGVTQTPKHLITATGQRVTLRCSPRSGDLSVYWYQQSLDQGLQFLIQYYNGEERAKGNILERFSAQQFPDLHSELNLSSLELGDSALYFCASSVVAGTGLFFGEGSRLTVL.